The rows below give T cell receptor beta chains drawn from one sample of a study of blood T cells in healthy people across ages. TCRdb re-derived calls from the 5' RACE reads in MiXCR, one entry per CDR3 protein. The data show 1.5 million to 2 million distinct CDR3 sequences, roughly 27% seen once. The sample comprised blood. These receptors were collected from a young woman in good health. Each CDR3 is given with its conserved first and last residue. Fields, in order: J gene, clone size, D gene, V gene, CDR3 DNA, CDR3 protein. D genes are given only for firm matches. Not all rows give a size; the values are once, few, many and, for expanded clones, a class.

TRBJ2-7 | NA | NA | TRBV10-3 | TGTGCCATCAGTGAGGCCCCGGGGTCATCCTACGAGCAGTACTTC | CAISEAPGSSYEQYF
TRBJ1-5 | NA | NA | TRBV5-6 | TGTGTCAGCAGCTTGGGCAGGGAAGTGAGCAATCAGCCCCAGCATTTT | CVSSLGREVSNQPQHF
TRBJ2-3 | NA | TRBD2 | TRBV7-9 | TGTGCCAGCAGCTTTGAAGAATGGACTAGCGGGGGCAGCACAGATACGCAGTATTTT | CASSFEEWTSGGSTDTQYF
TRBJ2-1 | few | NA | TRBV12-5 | TGTGCTAGTGGTCCCAATGAGCAGTTCTTC | CASGPNEQFF
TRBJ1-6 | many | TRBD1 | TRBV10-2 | TGCGCCAGCAGTACAGCAGGGGGCAATTCACCCCTCCACTTT | CASSTAGGNSPLHF
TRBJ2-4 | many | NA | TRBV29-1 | TGCAGCGTTGGAACCGGAGGACCGTCCAAAAACATTCAGTACTTC | CSVGTGGPSKNIQYF
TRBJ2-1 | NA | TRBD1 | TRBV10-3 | TGTGCCATCAGTGAGACACTGAGACAGGGGCGGCACAATGAGCAGTTCTTC | CAISETLRQGRHNEQFF
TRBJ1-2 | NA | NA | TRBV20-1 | TGCAGTGCTAGAGATTTGGGGGACGGGGGCTACACCTTC | CSARDLGDGGYTF
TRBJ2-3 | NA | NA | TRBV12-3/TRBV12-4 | TGTGCCAGCAGTTTATCCCTTAATACGCAGTATTTT | CASSLSLNTQYF
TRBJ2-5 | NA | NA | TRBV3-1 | TGTGCCAGCAGGGGTTTAGAGACCCAGTACTTC | CASRGLETQYF
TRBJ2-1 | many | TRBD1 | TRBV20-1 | TGCAGTGCTGGGGGACAGGGAGATGAGCAGTTCTTC | CSAGGQGDEQFF
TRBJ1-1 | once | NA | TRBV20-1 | TGCAGTACGGTTACCCTGAACACTGAAGCTTTCTTT | CSTVTLNTEAFF
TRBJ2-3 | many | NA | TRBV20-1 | TGCAGTGCTAGAGATCCCCCAGATACGCAGTATTTT | CSARDPPDTQYF
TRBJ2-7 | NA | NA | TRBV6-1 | TGTGCCAGCAGTGAAGCGCTTCAGATCGGCAATGAGCAGTACTTC | CASSEALQIGNEQYF
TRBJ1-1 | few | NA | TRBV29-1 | TGCAGCGTTGCAGACAGAGCTGAAGCTTTCTTT | CSVADRAEAFF
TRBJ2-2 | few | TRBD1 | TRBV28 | TGTGCCAGCCGCACAGGGGTATGGACCGGGGAGCTGTTTTTT | CASRTGVWTGELFF
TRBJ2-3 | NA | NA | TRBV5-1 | TGCGCCAGCTTGGGTCTGGAAGGGAGCACAGATACGCAGTATTTT | CASLGLEGSTDTQYF
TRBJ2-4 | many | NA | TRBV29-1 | TGCAGCGTTGAAGGATTAGCCAAAAACATTCAGTACTTC | CSVEGLAKNIQYF
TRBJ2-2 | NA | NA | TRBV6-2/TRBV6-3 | TGTGCCAGCAAATCTAAGGGCGTCGCGAACACCGGGGAGCTGTTTTTT | CASKSKGVANTGELFF
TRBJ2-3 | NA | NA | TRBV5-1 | TGCGCCAGCAGCTTGAGCAGGGTACACATCACAGATACGCAGTATTTT | CASSLSRVHITDTQYF
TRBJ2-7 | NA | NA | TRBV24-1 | TGTGCCACCAGTGAGGGGGAAGGAAGCTCCTACAATGAGCAGTACTTC | CATSEGEGSSYNEQYF
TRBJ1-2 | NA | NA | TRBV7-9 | TGTGCCAGCAGTGCCCGGGACAAGAACTATTGCTACACCTTC | CASSARDKNYCYTF
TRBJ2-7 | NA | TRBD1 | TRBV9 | TGTGCCAGCAGCGTAGGGCAGGGGGCGCAGTACGAGCAGTACTTC | CASSVGQGAQYEQYF
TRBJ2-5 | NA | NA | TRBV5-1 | TGCGCCAGCAGCTTGGGTAACAGACCCGAAGAGACCCAGTACTTC | CASSLGNRPEETQYF
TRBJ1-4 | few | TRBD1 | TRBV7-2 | TGTGCCAGCAGCACCGAAGGGGGGACAGGGAGGGAAAAACTGTTTTTT | CASSTEGGTGREKLFF
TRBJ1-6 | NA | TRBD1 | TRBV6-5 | TGTGCCAGCAATTTCGCAGGGGGTTCACCCCTCCACTTT | CASNFAGGSPLHF
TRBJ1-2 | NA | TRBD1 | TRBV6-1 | TGTGCCAGCACGAATCCGGGACAGGGGGCGTCGGGCTATGGCTACACCTTC | CASTNPGQGASGYGYTF
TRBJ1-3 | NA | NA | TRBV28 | TGTGCCAGCAGCCATGGACCGAGCTCTGGAAACACCATATATTTT | CASSHGPSSGNTIYF
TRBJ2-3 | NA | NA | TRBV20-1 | TGCAGTGCTGGGGGACCCGGGTACGGGGGAGATACGCAGTATTTT | CSAGGPGYGGDTQYF
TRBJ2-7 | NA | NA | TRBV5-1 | TGCGCCAGCAGCCCGGGTCGGGTCGACGAGCAGTACTTC | CASSPGRVDEQYF
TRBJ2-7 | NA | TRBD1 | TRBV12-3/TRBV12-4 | TGTGCCAGCAGTTTAGTACTATCCCTAGTAGGGGGCAACGAGCAGTACTTC | CASSLVLSLVGGNEQYF
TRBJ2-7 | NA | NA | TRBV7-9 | TGTGCCAGCAGCCCTGAAGGGGTACGCGAGCAGTACTTC | CASSPEGVREQYF